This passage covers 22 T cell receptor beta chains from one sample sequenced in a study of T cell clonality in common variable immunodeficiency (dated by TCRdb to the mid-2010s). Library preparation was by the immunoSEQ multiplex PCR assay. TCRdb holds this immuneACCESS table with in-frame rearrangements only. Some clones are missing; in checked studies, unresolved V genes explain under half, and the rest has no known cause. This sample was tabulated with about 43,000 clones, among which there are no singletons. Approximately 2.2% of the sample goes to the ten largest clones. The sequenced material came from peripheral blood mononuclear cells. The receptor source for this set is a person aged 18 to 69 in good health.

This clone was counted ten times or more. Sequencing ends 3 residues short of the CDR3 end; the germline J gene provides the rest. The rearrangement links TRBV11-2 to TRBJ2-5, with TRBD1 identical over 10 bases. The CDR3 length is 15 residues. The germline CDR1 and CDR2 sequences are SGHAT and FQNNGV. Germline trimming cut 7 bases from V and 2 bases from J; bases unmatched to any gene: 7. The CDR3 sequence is CASIRDRGWQETQYF. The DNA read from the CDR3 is TGTGCCAGCATCCGGGACAGGGGATGGCAAGAGACC.

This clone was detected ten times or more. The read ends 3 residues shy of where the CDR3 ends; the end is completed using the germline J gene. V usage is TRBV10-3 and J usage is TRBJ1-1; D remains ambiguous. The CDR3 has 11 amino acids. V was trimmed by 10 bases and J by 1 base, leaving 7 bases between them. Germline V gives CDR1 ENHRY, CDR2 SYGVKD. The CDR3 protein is CATGENTEAFF. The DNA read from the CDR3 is TGTGCCACCGGGGAGAACACTGAA.

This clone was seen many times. CDR3 residues: CASSPRTGGNSPLHF. The sequenced CDR3 bases are TGTGCCAGCAGTCCCCGGACAGGGGGGAATTCACCC. The chain is built from TRBV7-9 and TRBJ1-6; 10 bases map to TRBD1. The read ends 3 residues shy of where the CDR3 ends; the end is completed using the germline J gene. The CDR3 covers 15 residues. Germline CDR1 reads SEHNR; CDR2 reads FQNEAQ (reference sequence). V lost 6 bases and J lost 7; bases outside the gene matches: 6.

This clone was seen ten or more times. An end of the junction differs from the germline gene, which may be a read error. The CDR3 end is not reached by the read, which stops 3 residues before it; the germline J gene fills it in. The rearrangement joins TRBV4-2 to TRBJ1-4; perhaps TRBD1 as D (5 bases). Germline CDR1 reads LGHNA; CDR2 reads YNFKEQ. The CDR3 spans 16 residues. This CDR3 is CASSQNPTAANEKLFF. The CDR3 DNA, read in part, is TGCGCCAGCAGCCAGAATCCGACAGCTGCTAATGAAAAA.

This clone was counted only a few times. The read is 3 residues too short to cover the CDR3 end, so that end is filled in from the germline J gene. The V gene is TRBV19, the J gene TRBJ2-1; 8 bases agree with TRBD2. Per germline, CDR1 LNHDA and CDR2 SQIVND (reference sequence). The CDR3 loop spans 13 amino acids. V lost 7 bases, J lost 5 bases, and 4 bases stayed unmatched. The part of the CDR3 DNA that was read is TGTGCCAGTAAGCGGGAGTGGAACAATGAG. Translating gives CASKREWNNE. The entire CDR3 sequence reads CASKREWNNEQFF.

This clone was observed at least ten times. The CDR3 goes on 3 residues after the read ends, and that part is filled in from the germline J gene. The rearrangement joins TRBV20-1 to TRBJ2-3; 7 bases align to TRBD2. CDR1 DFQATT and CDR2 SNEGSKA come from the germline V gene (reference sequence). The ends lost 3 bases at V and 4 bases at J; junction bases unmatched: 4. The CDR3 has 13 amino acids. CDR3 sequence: CSASNGGADTQYF. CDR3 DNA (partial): TGCAGTGCTAGCAATGGGGGGGCAGATACG.

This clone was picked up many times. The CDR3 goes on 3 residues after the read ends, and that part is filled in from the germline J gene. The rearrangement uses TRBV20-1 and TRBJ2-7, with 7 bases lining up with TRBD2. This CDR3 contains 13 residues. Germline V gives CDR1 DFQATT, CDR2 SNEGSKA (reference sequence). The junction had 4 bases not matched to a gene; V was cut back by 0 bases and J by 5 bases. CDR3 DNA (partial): TGCAGTGCTAGAGAGGGGGGGGTGGACGAG. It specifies CSAREGGVDE. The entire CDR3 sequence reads CSAREGGVDEQYF.

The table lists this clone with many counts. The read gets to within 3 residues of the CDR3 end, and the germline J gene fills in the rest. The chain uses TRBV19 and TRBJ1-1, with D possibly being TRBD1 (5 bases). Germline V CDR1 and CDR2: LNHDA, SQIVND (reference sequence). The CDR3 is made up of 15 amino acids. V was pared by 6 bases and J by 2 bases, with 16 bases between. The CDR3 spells CASSSDRGANTEAFF. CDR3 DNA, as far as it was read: TGTGCCAGTAGCTCAGACCGAGGGGCAAACACTGAA.

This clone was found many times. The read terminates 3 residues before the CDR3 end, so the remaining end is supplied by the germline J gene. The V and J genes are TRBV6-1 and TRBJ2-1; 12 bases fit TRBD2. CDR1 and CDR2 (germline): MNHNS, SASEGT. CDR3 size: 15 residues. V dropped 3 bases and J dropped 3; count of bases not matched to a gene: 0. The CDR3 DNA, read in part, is TGTGCCAGCAGTGAGACTAGCGGGGGCTACAATGAG. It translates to CASSETSGGYNE. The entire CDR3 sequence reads CASSETSGGYNEQFF.

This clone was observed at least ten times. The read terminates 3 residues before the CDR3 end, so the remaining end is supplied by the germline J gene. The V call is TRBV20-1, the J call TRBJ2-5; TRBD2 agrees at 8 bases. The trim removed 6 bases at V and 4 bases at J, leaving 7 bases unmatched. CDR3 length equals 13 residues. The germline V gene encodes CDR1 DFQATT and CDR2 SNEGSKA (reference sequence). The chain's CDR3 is CSAIGRGVETQYF. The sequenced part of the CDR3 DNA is TGCAGTGCCATCGGGCGGGGGGTAGAGACC.

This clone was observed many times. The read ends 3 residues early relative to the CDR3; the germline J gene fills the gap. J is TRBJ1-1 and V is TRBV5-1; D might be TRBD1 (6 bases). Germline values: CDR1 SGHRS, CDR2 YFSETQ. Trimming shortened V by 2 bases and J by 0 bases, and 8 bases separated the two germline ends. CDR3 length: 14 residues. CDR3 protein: CASSLTGLNTEAFF. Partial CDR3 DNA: TGCGCCAGCAGCTTAACAGGGTTGAACACTGAA. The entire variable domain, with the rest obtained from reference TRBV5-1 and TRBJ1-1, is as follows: KAGVTQTPRYLIKTRGQQVTLSCSPISGHRSVSWYQQTPGQGLQFLFEYFSETQRNKGNFPGRFSGRQFSNSRSEMNVSTLELGDSALYLCASSLTGLNTEAFFGQGTRLTVV.

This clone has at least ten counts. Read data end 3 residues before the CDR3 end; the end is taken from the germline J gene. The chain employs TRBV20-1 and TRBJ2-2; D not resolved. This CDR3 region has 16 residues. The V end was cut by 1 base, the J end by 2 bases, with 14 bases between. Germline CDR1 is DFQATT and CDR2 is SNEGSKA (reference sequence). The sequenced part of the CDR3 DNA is TGCAGTGCTAGAGTTCCCGGATCGGGTAACACCGGGGAG. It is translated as CSARVPGSGNTGE. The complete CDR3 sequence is CSARVPGSGNTGELFF.

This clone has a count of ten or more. The CDR3 spells CASSDRGDFEQYF. The DNA read from the CDR3 is TGTGCCAGCAGTGACAGGGGGGACTTCGAG. This sequence joins TRBV6-1 and TRBJ2-7, with D perhaps TRBD1 (7 bases). The sequence runs out 3 residues before the end of the CDR3; the remainder is reconstructed from the germline J gene. This CDR3 is 13 amino acids long. Between the trimmed V and J ends, which lost 3 bases and 6 bases, there was a span of 12 bases. Germline CDR1 is MNHNS and CDR2 is SASEGT.

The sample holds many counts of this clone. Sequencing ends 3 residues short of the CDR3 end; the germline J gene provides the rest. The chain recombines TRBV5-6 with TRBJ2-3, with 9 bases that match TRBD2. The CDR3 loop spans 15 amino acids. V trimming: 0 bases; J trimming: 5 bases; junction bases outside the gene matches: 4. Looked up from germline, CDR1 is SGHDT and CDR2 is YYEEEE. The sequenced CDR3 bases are TGTGCCAGCAGCTTGGAGGGACTAGCTAAAGATACG. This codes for CASSLEGLAKDT. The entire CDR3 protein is CASSLEGLAKDTQYF.

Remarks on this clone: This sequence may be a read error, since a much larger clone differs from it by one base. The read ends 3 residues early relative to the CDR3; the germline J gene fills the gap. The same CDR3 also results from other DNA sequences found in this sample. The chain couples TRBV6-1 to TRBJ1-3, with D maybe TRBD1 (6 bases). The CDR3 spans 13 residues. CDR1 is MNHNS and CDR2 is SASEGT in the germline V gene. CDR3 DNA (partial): TGTGCCAGCAGTGATCCTGTCCGGGACACA. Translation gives CASSDPVRDT. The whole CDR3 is CASSDPVRDTIYF.

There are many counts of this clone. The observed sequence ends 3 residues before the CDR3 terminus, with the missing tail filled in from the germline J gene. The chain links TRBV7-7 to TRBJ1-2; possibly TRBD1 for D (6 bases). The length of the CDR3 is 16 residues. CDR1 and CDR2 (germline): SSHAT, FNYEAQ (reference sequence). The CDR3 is CATPDRQDRANYGYTF. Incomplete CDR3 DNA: TGTGCTACCCCCGATCGTCAGGACAGAGCTAACTATGGC.

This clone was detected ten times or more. The CDR3 DNA, read in part, is TGTGCCAGCAGCCGACAGGGTTACAATGAG. Residues: CASSRQGYNE. The whole CDR3 protein reads CASSRQGYNEQFF. The chain employs TRBV5-6 and TRBJ2-1; 7 bases are a match to TRBD1. Read sequence stops 3 residues before the CDR3 end, and the germline J gene provides the missing end. V lost 4 bases, J lost 4 bases, and 2 bases stayed unmatched. CDR1 is SGHDT and CDR2 is YYEEEE in the germline V gene. This CDR3 has 13 residues. Looking up the rest from reference TRBV5-6 and TRBJ2-1 gives the full variable domain: DAGVTQSPTHLIKTRGQQVTLRCSPKSGHDTVSWYQQALGQGPQFIFQYYEEEERQRGNFPDRFSGHQFPNYSSELNVNALLLGDSALYLCASSRQGYNEQFFGPGTRLTVL.

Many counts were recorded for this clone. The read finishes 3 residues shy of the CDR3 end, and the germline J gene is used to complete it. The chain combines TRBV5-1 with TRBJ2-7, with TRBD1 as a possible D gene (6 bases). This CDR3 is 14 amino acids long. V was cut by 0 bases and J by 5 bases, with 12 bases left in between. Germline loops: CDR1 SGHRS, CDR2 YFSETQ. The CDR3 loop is CASSLVSGVNEQYF. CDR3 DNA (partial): TGCGCCAGCAGCTTGGTATCAGGGGTCAACGAG.

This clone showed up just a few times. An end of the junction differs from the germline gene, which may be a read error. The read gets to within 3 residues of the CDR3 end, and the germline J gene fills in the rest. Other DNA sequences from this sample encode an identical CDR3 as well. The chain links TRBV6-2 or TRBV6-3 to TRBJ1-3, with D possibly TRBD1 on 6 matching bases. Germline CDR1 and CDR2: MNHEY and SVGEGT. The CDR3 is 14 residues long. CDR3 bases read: TGTGCCAGCAGTTCGGGGACATATGGAAACACA. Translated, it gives CASSSGTYGNT. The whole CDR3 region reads CASSSGTYGNTIYF.

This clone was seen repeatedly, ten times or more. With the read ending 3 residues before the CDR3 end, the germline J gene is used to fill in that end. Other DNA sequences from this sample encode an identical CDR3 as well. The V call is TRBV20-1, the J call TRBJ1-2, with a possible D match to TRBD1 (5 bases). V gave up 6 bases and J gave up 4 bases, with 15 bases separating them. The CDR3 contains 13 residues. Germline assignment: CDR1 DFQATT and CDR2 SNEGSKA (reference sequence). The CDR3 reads CSARPRDSYGYTF. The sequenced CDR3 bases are TGCAGTGCGAGACCCCGGGACTCCTATGGC.

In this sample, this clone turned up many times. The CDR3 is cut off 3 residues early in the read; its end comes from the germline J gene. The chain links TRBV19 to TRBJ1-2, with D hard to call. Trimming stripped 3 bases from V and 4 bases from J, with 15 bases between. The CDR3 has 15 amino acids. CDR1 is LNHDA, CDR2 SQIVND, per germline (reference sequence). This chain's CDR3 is CASSMEGRTIYGYTF. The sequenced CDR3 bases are TGTGCCAGTAGTATGGAGGGCCGTACCATCTATGGC.

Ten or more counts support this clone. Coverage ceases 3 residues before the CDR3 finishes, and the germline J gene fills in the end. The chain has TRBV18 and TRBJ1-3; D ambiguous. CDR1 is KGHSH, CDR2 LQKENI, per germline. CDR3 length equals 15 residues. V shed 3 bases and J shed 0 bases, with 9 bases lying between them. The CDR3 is CASSPQALSGNTIYF. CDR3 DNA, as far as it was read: TGTGCCAGCTCACCGCAGGCCCTCTCTGGAAACACC. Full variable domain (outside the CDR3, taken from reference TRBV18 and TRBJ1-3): NAGVMQNPRHLVRRRGQEARLRCSPMKGHSHVYWYRQLPEEGLKFMVYLQKENIIDESGMPKERFSAEFPKEGPSILRIQQVVRGDSAAYFCASSPQALSGNTIYFGEGSWLTVV.